Listed here is a single T cell receptor beta chain. The V gene's germline CDR1 is LGHDT and CDR2 YNNKEL (reference sequence). The CDR3 has 16 residues. Deletions cut 0 bases from V and 3 bases from J, with 13 bases between. These data originate in a study of blood T cell repertoires in COVID-19. Study-wide context: The origin of the acute and convalescent COVID-19 samples was the United States, Italy and Spain. Nucleic acid was either cDNA or gDNA, and it came from T cells, B-cell-depleted T cells, or PBMCs.

Participants were placed into cohorts based on the clinical history they reported. Here immunoSEQ multiplex PCR was the method, and the copy in TCRdb shows in-frame clones only, minus some. The sample shows a few hundred thousand clones, roughly 90% of them seen only once. Input material: PBMCs or T cells enriched from blood (not recorded which). The rearrangement links TRBV3-1 (or the pseudogene TRBV3-2) to TRBJ2-3; D may be TRBD2 (6 bases). This sequence was found in a woman between 18 and 29 years old with acute COVID-19. The CDR3 reads CASSQDRGAGTDTQYF. The CDR3 nucleotides read TGTGCCAGCAGCCAAGATCGCGGGGCAGGGACAGATACGCAGTATTTT.